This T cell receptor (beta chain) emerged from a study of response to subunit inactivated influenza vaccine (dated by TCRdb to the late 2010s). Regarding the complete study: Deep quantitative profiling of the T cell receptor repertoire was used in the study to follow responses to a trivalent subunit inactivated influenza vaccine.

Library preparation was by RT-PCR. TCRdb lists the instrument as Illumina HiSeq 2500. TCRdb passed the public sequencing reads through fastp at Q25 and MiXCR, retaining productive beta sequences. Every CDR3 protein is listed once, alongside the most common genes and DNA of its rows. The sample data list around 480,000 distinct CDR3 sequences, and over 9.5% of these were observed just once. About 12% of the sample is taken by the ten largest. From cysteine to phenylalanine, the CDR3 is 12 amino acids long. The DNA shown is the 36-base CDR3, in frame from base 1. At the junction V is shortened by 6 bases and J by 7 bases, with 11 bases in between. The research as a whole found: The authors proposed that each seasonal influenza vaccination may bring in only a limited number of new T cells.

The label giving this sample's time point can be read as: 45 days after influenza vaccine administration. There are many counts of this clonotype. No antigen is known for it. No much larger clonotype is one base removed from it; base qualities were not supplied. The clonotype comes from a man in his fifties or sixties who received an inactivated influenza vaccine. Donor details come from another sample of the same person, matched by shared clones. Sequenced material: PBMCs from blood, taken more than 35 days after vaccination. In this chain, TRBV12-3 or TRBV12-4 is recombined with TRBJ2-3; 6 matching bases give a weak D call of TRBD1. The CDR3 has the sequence CASSPRGYTQYF. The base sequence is TGTGCCAGCAGCCCCAGGGGATATACGCAGTATTTT.